Listed below are T cell receptor beta chains from one sample, sequenced in a study of CD4 and CD8 cells across lung adenocarcinoma regions. Each CDR3 protein gets one entry after TCRdb re-called the PCR reads with MiXCR. The sample lists 25,000 or so distinct CDR3 sequences; 52% were seen once. Sample: CD4+ T cells from the center of a lung tumor. The receptors stem from a male donor with lung adenocarcinoma. The CD4 and CD8 labels of this study may be unreliable. CDR3s include the opening cysteine and the closing phenylalanine or tryptophan. The D gene is left open where the match is weak. The size field is filled for only some rows; it gives once, few, many or a size class.

CDR3 protein	CDR3 DNA	V gene	J gene	clone size	D gene
CASSEQDFPHEQYF	TGTGCCAGCAGTGAACAGGACTTTCCCCACGAGCAGTACTTC	TRBV2	TRBJ2-7	few	.
CARGRSGGKYETQYF	TGTGCCAGGGGCCGGAGTGGCGGGAAATACGAGACCCAGTATTTT	TRBV6-2/TRBV6-3	TRBJ2-3	.	.
CASSDGSGAADMQYF	TGTGCCAGCAGTGACGGGAGCGGGGCCGCAGATATGCAGTATTTT	TRBV6-4	TRBJ2-3	.	TRBD2
CASSEIGEGGSTYEQYF	TGTGCCAGCAGTGAAATTGGCGAGGGTGGCAGCACCTACGAGCAGTACTTC	TRBV6-1	TRBJ2-7	many	.
CASSRDPGGGDKNIQYF	TGTGCCAGCAGTAGAGACCCGGGGGGGGGAGACAAAAACATTCAGTACTTT	TRBV6-1	TRBJ2-3	.	TRBD2
CASSVGGVYNEQFF	TGTGCCAGCAGTGTTGGAGGGGTGTACAATGAGCAGTTCTTC	TRBV27	TRBJ2-1	few	.
CASSQEDMNTEAFF	TGTGCCAGCAGCCAAGAGGACATGAACACTGAAGCTTTCTTT	TRBV4-2	TRBJ1-1	few	.
CASSLSGSTEAFF	TGTGCCAGCAGCTTATCTGGGAGCACTGAAGCTTTCTTT	TRBV7-6	TRBJ1-1	.	.
CASEGEGATSKETQYF	TGTGCCAGCGAGGGGGAAGGGGCCACTAGCAAAGAGACGCAGTATTTC	TRBV6-2/TRBV6-3	TRBJ2-3	.	.
CASSYPGQKKFKNIQYF	TGTGCCAGCAGTTACCCGGGACAGAAGAAGTTCAAAAACATTCAGTACTTC	TRBV6-6	TRBJ2-4	medium-sized	TRBD1
CASRLQSVSPEEQFF	TGTGCCAGCAGACTCCAGTCTGTGAGCCCCGAGGAGCAGTTTTTT	TRBV6-5	TRBJ2-6	.	.
CASSDNRSGAKKETQYF	TGTGCCAGCAGTGATAACAGGTCTGGGGCCAAAAAAGAGACCCAGTACTTC	TRBV25-1	TRBJ2-5	.	.
CAWSTGDWTGELFF	TGTGCCTGGAGTACGGGGGATTGGACCGGGGAGCTGTTTTTT	TRBV30	TRBJ2-2	.	.
CASSIQGAWEKLFF	TGTGCCAGCAGCATACAGGGGGCGTGGGAAAAACTGTTTTTT	TRBV11-2	TRBJ1-4	.	TRBD1
CASRGTGGRDTETQYF	TGTGCCAGCAGGGGAACCGGGGGCCGTGACACAGAGACGCAGTACTTC	TRBV12-3/TRBV12-4	TRBJ2-5	.	.
CGAGLGGGDQETQYF	TGTGGCGCGGGTCTTGGGGGCGGGGACCAAGAGACCCAGTATTTT	TRBV6-2/TRBV6-3	TRBJ2-3	.	.
CASSQDRVADTQYF	TGTGCCAGCAGCCAGGACAGGGTCGCAGATACGCAGTATTTT	TRBV27	TRBJ2-3	many	TRBD1
CASSYSVASDEQFF	TGTGCCAGCAGTTACTCGGTGGCCAGCGATGAGCAGTTCTTC	TRBV6-5	TRBJ2-1	many	.
CASSLVVSLGFTDTQYF	TGTGCCAGCAGCTTAGTTGTTTCCTTGGGATTCACAGATACGCAGTATTTT	TRBV11-3	TRBJ2-3	many	.
CSVWSGRAADTQYF	TGCAGCGTTTGGAGCGGGAGGGCCGCAGATACGCAGTATTTT	TRBV29-1	TRBJ2-3	few	TRBD2
CASSQGSGNHYEQYF	TGTGCCAGCAGCCAAGGGAGCGGGAACCACTACGAGCAGTACTTC	TRBV3-1	TRBJ2-7	few	TRBD2
CASSQGGLNTEAFF	TGTGCCAGCAGTCAGGGGGGCTTGAACACTGAAGCTTTCTTT	TRBV6-1	TRBJ1-1	.	TRBD1
CASSEVVLAGETQYF	TGTGCCAGCAGTGAAGTGGTACTAGCCGGCGAGACCCAGTACTTC	TRBV6-1	TRBJ2-5	few	.
CASSLSLRQGVYNEQFF	TGTGCCAGCAGTTTATCTCTCAGGCAGGGTGTGTACAATGAGCAGTTCTTC	TRBV7-6	TRBJ2-1	few	.
CASEGTSGKFEQFF	TGTGCCAGCGAGGGGACTAGCGGGAAGTTTGAGCAGTTCTTC	TRBV6-1	TRBJ2-1	.	TRBD2
CARGLGGRGPETQYF	TGTGCCAGGGGTTTAGGGGGCCGAGGCCCAGAGACCCAGTATTTC	TRBV27	TRBJ2-5	.	TRBD1
CASGLAGVFYEQYF	TGTGCCAGTGGGCTAGCGGGAGTCTTCTACGAGCAGTACTTC	TRBV27	TRBJ2-7	many	TRBD2
CASSFGTSKDTQYF	TGCGCCAGCAGCTTCGGGACTAGCAAAGATACGCAGTATTTT	TRBV5-1	TRBJ2-3	few	TRBD2
CASSLEPTGQGNNEQYF	TGTGCCAGCAGCTTAGAACCGACGGGACAGGGGAACAACGAGCAGTACTTC	TRBV7-2	TRBJ2-7	few	TRBD1
CATGKTATNTQFF	TGTGCCACGGGTAAGACAGCCACAAATACTCAGTTTTTC	TRBV25-1	TRBJ2-4	.	.
CASSDHGLAGGPRNEQFF	TGTGCCAGCAGTGACCACGGCTTAGCGGGAGGGCCTAGGAATGAGCAGTTCTTC	TRBV6-4	TRBJ2-1	many	TRBD2
CASSPGLAGELFF	TGTGCCAGCAGCCCGGGACTAGCGGGGGAGCTGTTTTTT	TRBV7-2	TRBJ2-2	many	TRBD2
CSAREGGWGNEQFF	TGCAGTGCTAGAGAGGGGGGCTGGGGCAATGAGCAGTTCTTC	TRBV20-1	TRBJ2-1	few	.
CSARVLDNEQFF	TGCAGTGCTAGAGTGTTAGACAATGAGCAGTTCTTC	TRBV20-1	TRBJ2-1	.	.
CASSFTGVPEQFF	TGTGCCAGCAGCTTCACAGGGGTGCCTGAGCAGTTCTTC	TRBV7-2	TRBJ2-1	.	TRBD1
CASKIGTGKNTQYF	TGTGCCAGCAAAATTGGGACAGGCAAAAATACGCAGTATTTT	TRBV6-1	TRBJ2-3	few	TRBD1
CASSRGGPYDTQYF	TGTGCCAGCAGCCGAGGGGGTCCTTACGATACGCAGTATTTT	TRBV14	TRBJ2-3	.	.
CASSAVTGGSYEQFF	TGTGCCAGCAGCGCAGTGACGGGGGGGTCCTACGAGCAGTTCTTC	TRBV7-3	TRBJ2-1	.	TRBD2
CASSEGQSLWELFF	TGTGCCAGCAGTGAGGGACAGTCTTTGTGGGAGCTGTTTTTT	TRBV6-1	TRBJ2-2	.	TRBD1
CASSLQVAGTGTQFF	TGCGCCAGCTCCCTACAGGTTGCGGGCACCGGTACGCAGTTTTTT	TRBV10-2	TRBJ2-3	.	.
CATPTTAVVITNIQYF	TGTGCCACCCCCACGACGGCAGTGGTCATCACAAATATTCAGTACTTC	TRBV10-3	TRBJ2-4	.	.
CATSRGGTVGSPLHF	TGTGCCACCAGCCGGGGGGGGACAGTAGGTTCACCCCTCCACTTT	TRBV15	TRBJ1-6	many	TRBD1
CASRSGLAESNEQFF	TGTGCCAGCAGGTCGGGACTAGCGGAGTCCAATGAGCAGTTCTTC	TRBV6-1	TRBJ2-1	many	TRBD2
CASSSGQGGKNTQYF	TGTGCCAGCAGTTCGGGACAGGGCGGTAAAAACACGCAGTATTTT	TRBV6-5	TRBJ2-3	.	TRBD1
CASSQDVRYAGGGGEQFF	TGCGCCAGCAGCCAAGATGTCCGCTATGCGGGAGGCGGGGGTGAGCAGTTCTTC	TRBV4-1	TRBJ2-1	few	TRBD2
CASSYNDGGGRGTQYF	TGTGCCAGCAGTTACAACGACGGGGGGGGGCGGGGGACCCAGTACTTC	TRBV6-5	TRBJ2-5	medium-sized	TRBD2
CASSRTGTTDIQYF	TGTGCCAGCAGTAGGACCGGGACGACAGATATTCAGTACTTC	TRBV27	TRBJ2-4	.	.
CARGHREGHKDTQYF	TGTGCCAGGGGTCACAGGGAAGGGCACAAAGATACGCAGTATTTT	TRBV6-1	TRBJ2-3	.	.
CASSGLGAGNTGALYF	TGTGCCAGCAGTGGACTTGGGGCAGGGAACACCGGTGCGCTGTATTTT	TRBV6-1	TRBJ2-2	.	.
CASSEVRWETQYF	TGTGCCAGCAGTGAAGTTCGGTGGGAGACCCAGTACTTC	TRBV6-1	TRBJ2-5	.	.
CASRSVGLARATDTQYF	TGTGCCAGCAGATCCGTAGGACTAGCGCGGGCGACAGATACGCAGTATTTT	TRBV27	TRBJ2-3	.	TRBD2
CASRGLAGGAEQYF	TGTGCCAGCAGAGGACTAGCGGGAGGCGCGGAGCAGTATTTT	TRBV6-1	TRBJ2-3	.	TRBD2
CASSLIQGLAGTTDEQFF	TGTGCCAGCAGTTTAATTCAGGGACTAGCGGGAACAACTGATGAGCAGTTCTTC	TRBV27	TRBJ2-1	.	TRBD2